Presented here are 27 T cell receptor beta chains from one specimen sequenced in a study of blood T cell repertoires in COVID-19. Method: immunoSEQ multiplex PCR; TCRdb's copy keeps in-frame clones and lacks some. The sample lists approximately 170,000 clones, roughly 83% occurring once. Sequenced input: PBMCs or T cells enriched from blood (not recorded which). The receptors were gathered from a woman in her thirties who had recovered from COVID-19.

The CDR3 bases are TGTGCCAGCAGTTTAGAGCAGGGGTCCTACAATGAGCAGTTCTTC. It is translated as CASSLEQGSYNEQFF. The chain couples TRBV28 to TRBJ2-1; TRBD1 might be the D (6 bases). The CDR3 has 15 residues. V lost 2 bases to trimming and J lost 1 base, with 9 bases between them. The germline V gene has CDR1 MDHEN and CDR2 SYDVKM.

CDR3 protein: CASRLLWDTGELFF. Written as DNA, the CDR3 is TGTGCCAGCAGGCTACTATGGGACACCGGGGAGCTGTTTTTT. The genes are TRBV11-2 and TRBJ2-2; D gene uncertain. This CDR3 is built from 14 residues. The germline V gene encodes CDR1 SGHAT and CDR2 FQNNGV. Deletions cut 6 bases from V and 3 bases from J, with 11 bases between.

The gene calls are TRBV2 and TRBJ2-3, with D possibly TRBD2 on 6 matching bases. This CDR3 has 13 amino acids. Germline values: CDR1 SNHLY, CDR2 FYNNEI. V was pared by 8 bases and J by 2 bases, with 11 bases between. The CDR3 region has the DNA TGTGCCAGCCCAGGCGGGGACACAGATACGCAGTATTTT. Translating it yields CASPGGDTDTQYF.

The CDR3 protein is CASSRSSGYSYEQYF. Here the CDR3 DNA reads TGTGCCAGCAGCCGCAGCTCAGGCTACTCCTACGAGCAGTACTTC. The chain links TRBV7-8 to TRBJ2-7; unclear D gene. This CDR3 spans 15 amino acids. From germline, CDR1 is SGHVS and CDR2 FQNEAQ. Trimming cost V 5 bases and J 0 bases, with 14 bases left between them. Full variable domain (outside the CDR3, taken from reference TRBV7-8 and TRBJ2-7): GAGVSQSPRYKVAKRGQDVALRCDPISGHVSLFWYQQALGQGPEFLTYFQNEAQLDKSGLPSDRFFAERPEGSVSTLKIQRTQQEDSAVYLCASSRSSGYSYEQYFGPGTRLTVT.

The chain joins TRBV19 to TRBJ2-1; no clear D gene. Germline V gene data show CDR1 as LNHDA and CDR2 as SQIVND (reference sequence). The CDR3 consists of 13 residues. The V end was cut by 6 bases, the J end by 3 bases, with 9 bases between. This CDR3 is CASRLQSYNEQFF. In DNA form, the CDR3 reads TGTGCCAGTAGATTACAGAGCTACAATGAGCAGTTCTTC.

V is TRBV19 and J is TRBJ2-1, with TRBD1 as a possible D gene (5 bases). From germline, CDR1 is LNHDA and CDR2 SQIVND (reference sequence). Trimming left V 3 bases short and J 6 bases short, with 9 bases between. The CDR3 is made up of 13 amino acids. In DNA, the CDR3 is TGTGCCAGTAGTATGAGGACAATCAATGAGCAGTTCTTC. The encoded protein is CASSMRTINEQFF.

CDR3 sequence: CASSLRGPKDNEQFF. CDR3 coding DNA: TGTGCCAGCAGTTTAAGAGGGCCTAAGGACAATGAGCAGTTCTTC. This chain joins TRBV28 and TRBJ2-1, with D perhaps matching TRBD2 (5 bases). Trimming left V 2 bases short and J 5 bases short, with 13 bases between. CDR3 size: 15 residues. Germline V gene lookup returns CDR1 MDHEN and CDR2 SYDVKM.

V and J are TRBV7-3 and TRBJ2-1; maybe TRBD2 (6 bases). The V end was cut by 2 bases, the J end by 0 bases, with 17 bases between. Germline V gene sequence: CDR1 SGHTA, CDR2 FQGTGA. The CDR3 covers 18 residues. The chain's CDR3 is CASSLVPSSGSSYNEQFF. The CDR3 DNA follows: TGTGCCAGCAGCTTAGTTCCGTCTTCCGGGAGCTCCTACAATGAGCAGTTCTTC.

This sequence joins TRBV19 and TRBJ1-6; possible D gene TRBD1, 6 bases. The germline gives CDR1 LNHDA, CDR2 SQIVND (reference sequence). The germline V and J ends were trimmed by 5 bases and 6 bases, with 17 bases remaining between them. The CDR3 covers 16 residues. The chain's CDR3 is CASSATGAPPNSPLHF. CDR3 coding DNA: TGTGCCAGTAGTGCGACAGGAGCCCCCCCTAATTCACCCCTCCACTTT.

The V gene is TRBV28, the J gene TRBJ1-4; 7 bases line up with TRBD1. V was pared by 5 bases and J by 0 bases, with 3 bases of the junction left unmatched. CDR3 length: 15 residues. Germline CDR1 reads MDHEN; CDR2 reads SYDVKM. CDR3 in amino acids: CASSTQGATNEKLFF. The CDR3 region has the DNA TGTGCCAGCAGTACCCAGGGGGCAACTAATGAAAAACTGTTTTTT.

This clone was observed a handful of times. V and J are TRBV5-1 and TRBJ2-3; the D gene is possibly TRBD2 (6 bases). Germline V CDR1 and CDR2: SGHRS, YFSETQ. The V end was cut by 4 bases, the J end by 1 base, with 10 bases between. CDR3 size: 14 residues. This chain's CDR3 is CASSPTGGTDTQYF. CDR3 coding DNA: TGCGCCAGCAGCCCTACGGGGGGCACAGATACGCAGTATTTT.

CDR3 bases: TGTGCCAGTAGAGAACGACTGGAGAGGAGCACAGATACGCAGTATTTT. Amino acid sequence: CASRERLERSTDTQYF. This chain connects TRBV19 to TRBJ2-3; D is unclear. This CDR3 has 16 residues. The germline V gene has CDR1 LNHDA and CDR2 SQIVND (reference sequence). Deletions cut 6 bases from V and 0 bases from J, with 16 bases between.

The CDR3, as DNA: TGTGCCAGCAGCTTAGTCTTTGCTAGCGGGAGGTACTACGAGCAGTACTTC. This codes for CASSLVFASGRYYEQYF. The rearrangement links TRBV7-2 to TRBJ2-7; 11 bases are shared with TRBD2. V lost 1 base to trimming and J lost 3 bases; unmatched junction nucleotides: 8. The CDR3 runs to 17 residues. CDR1 SGHTA and CDR2 FQGNSA come from the germline V gene.

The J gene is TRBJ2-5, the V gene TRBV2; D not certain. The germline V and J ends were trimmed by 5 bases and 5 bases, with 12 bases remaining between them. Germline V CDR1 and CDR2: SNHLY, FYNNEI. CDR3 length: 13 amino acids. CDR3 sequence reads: CASSLGVVETQYF. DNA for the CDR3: TGTGCCAGCAGTTTAGGAGTCGTGGAGACCCAGTACTTC.

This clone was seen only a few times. As DNA, the CDR3 is TGTGCCAGCAGCTTAGCTTGGGGGGAAGGGTCCGGCGGGGAGCTGTTTTTT. This codes for CASSLAWGEGSGGELFF. The J gene is TRBJ2-2, the V gene TRBV11-2, with a possible D match to TRBD2 (6 bases). The CDR3 totals 17 residues. V was shortened by 1 base and J by 7 bases, with 19 bases between the two germline ends. CDR1 and CDR2 from the germline V gene are SGHAT and FQNNGV. The full variable domain, completed using reference TRBV11-2 and TRBJ2-2, is EAGVAQSPRYKIIEKRQSVAFWCNPISGHATLYWYQQILGQGPKLLIQFQNNGVVDDSQLPKDRFSAERLKGVDSTLKIQPAKLEDSAVYLCASSLAWGEGSGGELFFGEGSRLTVL.

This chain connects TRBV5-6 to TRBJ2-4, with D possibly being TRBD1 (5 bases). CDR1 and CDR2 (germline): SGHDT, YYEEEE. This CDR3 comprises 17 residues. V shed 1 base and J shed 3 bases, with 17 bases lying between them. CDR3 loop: CASSLNFWGRGKNIQYF. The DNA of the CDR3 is TGTGCCAGCAGCTTGAACTTTTGGGGAAGGGGCAAAAACATTCAGTACTTC.

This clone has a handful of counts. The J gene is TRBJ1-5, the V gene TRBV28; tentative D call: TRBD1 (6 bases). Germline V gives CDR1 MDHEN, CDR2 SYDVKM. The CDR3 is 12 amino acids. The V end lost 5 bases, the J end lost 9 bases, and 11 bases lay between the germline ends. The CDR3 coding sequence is TGTGCCAGCAGTGAGATCAGGGGGCCCCAGCATTTT. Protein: CASSEIRGPQHF.

The CDR3 reads CASSPLISPNTGELFF. In nucleotides, the CDR3 is TGTGCCAGCAGCCCTCTTATTAGCCCGAACACCGGGGAGCTGTTTTTT. V is TRBV9 and J is TRBJ2-2; D unclear. CDR3 length equals 16 residues. The V end lost 4 bases, the J end lost 0 bases, and 13 bases lay between the germline ends. CDR1 is SGDLS and CDR2 is YYNGEE in the germline V gene.

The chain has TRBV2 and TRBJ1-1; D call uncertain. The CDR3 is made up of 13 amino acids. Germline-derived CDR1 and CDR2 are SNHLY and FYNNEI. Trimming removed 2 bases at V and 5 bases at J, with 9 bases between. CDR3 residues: CASSELQKTEAFF. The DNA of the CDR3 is TGTGCCAGCAGTGAACTCCAGAAAACTGAAGCTTTCTTT.

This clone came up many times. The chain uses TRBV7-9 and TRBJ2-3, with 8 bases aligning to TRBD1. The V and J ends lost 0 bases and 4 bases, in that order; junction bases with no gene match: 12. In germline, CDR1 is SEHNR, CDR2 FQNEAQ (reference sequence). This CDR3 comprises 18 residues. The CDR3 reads CASSLALWDRSVPDTQYF. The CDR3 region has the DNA TGTGCCAGCAGCTTAGCGCTTTGGGACAGGAGCGTCCCAGATACGCAGTATTTT.

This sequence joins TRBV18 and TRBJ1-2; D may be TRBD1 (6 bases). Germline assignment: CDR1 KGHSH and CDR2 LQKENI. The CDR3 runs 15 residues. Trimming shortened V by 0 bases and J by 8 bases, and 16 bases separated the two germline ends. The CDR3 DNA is TGTGCCAGCTCACCACCTTCGGCAGGGGATAGAGGCTACACCTTC. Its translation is CASSPPSAGDRGYTF. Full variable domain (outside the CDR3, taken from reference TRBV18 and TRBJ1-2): NAGVMQNPRHLVRRRGQEARLRCSPMKGHSHVYWYRQLPEEGLKFMVYLQKENIIDESGMPKERFSAEFPKEGPSILRIQQVVRGDSAAYFCASSPPSAGDRGYTFGSGTRLTVV.

In DNA, the CDR3 is TGTGCCAGCAGCTTGGACACCTCGAGTTTGCCCCAGCATTTT. Residues: CASSLDTSSLPQHF. The chain joins TRBV7-9 to TRBJ1-5; tentative D call: TRBD1 (5 bases). Between the trimmed V and J ends, which lost 3 bases and 9 bases, there was a span of 15 bases. Germline V gene sequence: CDR1 SEHNR, CDR2 FQNEAQ (reference sequence). There are 14 residues in the CDR3.

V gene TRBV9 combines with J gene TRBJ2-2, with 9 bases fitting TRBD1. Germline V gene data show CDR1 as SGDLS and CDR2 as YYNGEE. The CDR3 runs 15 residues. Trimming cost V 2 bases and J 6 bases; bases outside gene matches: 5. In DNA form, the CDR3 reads TGTGCCAGCAGCGTCGTACAGGGGGCGTCCGGGGAGCTGTTTTTT. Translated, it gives CASSVVQGASGELFF.

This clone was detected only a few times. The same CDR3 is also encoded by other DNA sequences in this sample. CDR3: CASRTDSNYGYTF. In nucleotides, the CDR3 is TGTGCCAGCAGGACCGACAGTAACTATGGCTACACCTTC. V usage is TRBV6-5 and J usage is TRBJ1-2; TRBD1 might be the D (5 bases). The V gene's germline CDR1 is MNHEY and CDR2 SVGAGI. CDR3 length: 13 amino acids. V lost 6 bases and J 1 base, leaving 9 bases between the germline ends.

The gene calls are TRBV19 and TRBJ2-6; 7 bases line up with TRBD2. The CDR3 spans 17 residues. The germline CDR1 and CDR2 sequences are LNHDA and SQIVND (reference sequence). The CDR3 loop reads CSGGLGQGFPGANVLTF. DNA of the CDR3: TGTTCCGGGGGGTTAGGGCAGGGATTCCCTGGGGCCAACGTCCTGACTTTC.

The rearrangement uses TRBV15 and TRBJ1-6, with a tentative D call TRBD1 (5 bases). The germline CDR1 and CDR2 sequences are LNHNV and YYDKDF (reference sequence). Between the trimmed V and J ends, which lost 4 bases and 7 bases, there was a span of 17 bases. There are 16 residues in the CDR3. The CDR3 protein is CATSNVWGLGNSPLHF. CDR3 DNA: TGTGCCACCAGCAACGTATGGGGACTGGGGAATTCACCCCTCCACTTT.

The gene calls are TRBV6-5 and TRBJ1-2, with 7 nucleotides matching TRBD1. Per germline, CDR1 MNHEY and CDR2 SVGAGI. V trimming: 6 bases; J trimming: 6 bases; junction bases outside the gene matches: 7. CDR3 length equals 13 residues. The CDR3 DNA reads TGTGCCAGCAGGCTAAGGGGGCCTGATGGCTACACCTTC. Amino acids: CASRLRGPDGYTF.